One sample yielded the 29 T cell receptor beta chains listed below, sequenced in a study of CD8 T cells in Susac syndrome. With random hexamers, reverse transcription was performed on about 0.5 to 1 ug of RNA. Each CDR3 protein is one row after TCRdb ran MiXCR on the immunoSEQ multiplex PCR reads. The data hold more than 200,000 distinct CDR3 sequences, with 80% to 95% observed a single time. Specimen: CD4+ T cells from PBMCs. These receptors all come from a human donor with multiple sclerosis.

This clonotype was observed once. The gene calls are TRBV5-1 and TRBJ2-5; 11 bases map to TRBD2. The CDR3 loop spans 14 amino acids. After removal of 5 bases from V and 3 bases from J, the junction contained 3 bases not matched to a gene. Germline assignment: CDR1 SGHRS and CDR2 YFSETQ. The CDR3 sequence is CASRELAGEETQYF. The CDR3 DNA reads TGCGCCAGCAGGGAACTAGCGGGAGAAGAGACCCAGTACTTC.

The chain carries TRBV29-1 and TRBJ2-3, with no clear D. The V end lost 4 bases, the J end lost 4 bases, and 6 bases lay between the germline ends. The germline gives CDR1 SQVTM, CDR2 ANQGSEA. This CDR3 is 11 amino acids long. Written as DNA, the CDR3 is TGCAGCGTTGTTATCCCAGATACGCAGTATTTT. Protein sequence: CSVVIPDTQYF.

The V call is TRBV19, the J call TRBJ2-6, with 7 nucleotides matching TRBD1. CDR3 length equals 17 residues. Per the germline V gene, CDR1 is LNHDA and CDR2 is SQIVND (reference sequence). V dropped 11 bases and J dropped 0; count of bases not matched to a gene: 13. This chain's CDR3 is CAVLSGTEISGANVLTF. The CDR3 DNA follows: TGTGCCGTCTTATCCGGGACAGAGATCTCTGGGGCCAACGTCCTGACTTTC.

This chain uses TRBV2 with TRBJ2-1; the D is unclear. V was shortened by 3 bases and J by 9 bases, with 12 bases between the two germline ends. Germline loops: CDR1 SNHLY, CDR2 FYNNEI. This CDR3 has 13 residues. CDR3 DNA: TGTGCCAGCAGTGAGATTCTAGTGGGTGAGCAGTTCTTC. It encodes CASSEILVGEQFF.

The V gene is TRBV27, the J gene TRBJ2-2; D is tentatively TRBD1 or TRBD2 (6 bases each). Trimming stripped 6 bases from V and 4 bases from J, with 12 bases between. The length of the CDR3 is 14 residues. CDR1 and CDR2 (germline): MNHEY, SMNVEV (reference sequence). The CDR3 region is CASRWGASTGELFF. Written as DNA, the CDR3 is TGTGCCAGCAGGTGGGGGGCGTCCACCGGGGAGCTGTTTTTT.

CDR3 nucleotides: TGCAGCGTCAGGGACGTCCAAGAGACCCAGTACTTC. Translating it yields CSVRDVQETQYF. V is TRBV29-1 and J is TRBJ2-5; D is possibly TRBD1 or TRBD2 (5 bases each). V was shortened by 6 bases and J by 1 base, with 9 bases between the two germline ends. From germline, CDR1 is SQVTM and CDR2 ANQGSEA. CDR3 length equals 12 residues.

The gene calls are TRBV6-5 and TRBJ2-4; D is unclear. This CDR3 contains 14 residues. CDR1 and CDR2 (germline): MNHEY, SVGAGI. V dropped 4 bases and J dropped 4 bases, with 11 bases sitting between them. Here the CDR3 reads CASSFGQDKNIQYF. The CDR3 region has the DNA TGTGCCAGCAGTTTCGGGCAGGATAAAAACATTCAGTACTTC.

CDR3 sequence (DNA): TGCGCCAGCAGCCCGACGGGGAACAATGAGCAGTTCTTC. Residues: CASSPTGNNEQFF. The chain joins TRBV5-1 to TRBJ2-1, with D maybe TRBD2 (5 bases). The length of the CDR3 is 13 residues. V lost 4 bases and J lost 5, with 10 bases in between. CDR1 and CDR2 from the germline V gene are SGHRS and YFSETQ. Full variable domain (outside the CDR3, taken from reference TRBV5-1 and TRBJ2-1): KAGVTQTPRYLIKTRGQQVTLSCSPISGHRSVSWYQQTPGQGLQFLFEYFSETQRNKGNFPGRFSGRQFSNSRSEMNVSTLELGDSALYLCASSPTGNNEQFFGPGTRLTVL.

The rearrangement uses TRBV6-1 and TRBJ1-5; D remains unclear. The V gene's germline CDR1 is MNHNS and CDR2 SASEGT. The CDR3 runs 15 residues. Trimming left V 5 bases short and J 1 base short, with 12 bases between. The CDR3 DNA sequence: TGTGCCAGCAGTCGGCAGGATTGGAGCAATCAGCCCCAGCATTTT. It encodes CASSRQDWSNQPQHF.

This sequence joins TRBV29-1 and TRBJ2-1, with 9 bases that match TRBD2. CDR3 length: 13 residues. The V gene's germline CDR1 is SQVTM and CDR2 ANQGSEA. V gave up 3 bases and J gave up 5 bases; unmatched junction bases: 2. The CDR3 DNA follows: TGCAGCGTTGAGGGCGGGGGGGACAATGAGCAGTTCTTC. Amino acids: CSVEGGGDNEQFF.

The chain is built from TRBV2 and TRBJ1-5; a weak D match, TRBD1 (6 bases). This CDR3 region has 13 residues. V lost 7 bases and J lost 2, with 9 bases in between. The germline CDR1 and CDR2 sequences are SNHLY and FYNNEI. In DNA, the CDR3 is TGTGCCAGCACTAGACAGGGCAATCAGCCCCAGCATTTT. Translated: CASTRQGNQPQHF.

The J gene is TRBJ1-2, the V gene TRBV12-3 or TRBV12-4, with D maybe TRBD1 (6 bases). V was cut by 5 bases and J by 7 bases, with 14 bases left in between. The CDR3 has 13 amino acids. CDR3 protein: CASSPRQVVGYTF. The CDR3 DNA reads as TGTGCCAGCAGTCCCCGACAGGTTGTTGGCTACACCTTC.

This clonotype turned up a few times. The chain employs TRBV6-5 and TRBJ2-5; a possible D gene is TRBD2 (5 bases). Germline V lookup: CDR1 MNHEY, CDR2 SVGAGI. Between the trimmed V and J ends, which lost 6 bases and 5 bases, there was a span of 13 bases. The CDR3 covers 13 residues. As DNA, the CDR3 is TGTGCCAGCAGGGGAGCCCTGGCGGAGACCCAGTACTTC. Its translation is CASRGALAETQYF.

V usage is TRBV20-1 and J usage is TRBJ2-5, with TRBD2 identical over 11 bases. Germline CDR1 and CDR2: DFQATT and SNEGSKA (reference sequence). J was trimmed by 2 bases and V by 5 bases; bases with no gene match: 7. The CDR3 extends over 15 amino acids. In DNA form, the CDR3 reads TGCAGTGCTTCAAGACTAGCGGGGCGGCAAGAGACCCAGTACTTC. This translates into CSASRLAGRQETQYF.

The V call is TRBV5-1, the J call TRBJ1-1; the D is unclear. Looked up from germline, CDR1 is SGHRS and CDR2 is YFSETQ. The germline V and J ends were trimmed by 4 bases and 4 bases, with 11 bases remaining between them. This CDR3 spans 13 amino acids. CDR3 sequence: CASSVKLGTEAFF. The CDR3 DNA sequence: TGCGCCAGCAGCGTGAAACTGGGCACTGAAGCTTTCTTT. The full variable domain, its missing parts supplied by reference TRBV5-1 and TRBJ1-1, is KAGVTQTPRYLIKTRGQQVTLSCSPISGHRSVSWYQQTPGQGLQFLFEYFSETQRNKGNFPGRFSGRQFSNSRSEMNVSTLELGDSALYLCASSVKLGTEAFFGQGTRLTVV.

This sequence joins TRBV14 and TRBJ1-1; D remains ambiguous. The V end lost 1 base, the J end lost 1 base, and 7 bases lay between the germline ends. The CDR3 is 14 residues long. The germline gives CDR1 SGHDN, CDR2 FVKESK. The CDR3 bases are TGTGCCAGCAGCCAAGGTGAGTGGAACACTGAAGCTTTCTTT. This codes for CASSQGEWNTEAFF.

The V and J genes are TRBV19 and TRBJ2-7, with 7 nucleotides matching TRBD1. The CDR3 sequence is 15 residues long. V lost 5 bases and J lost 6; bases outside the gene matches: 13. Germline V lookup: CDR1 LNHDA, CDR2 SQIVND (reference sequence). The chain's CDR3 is CASSFQTGPTSEQYF. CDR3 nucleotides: TGTGCCAGTAGTTTTCAGACAGGGCCTACGAGCGAGCAGTACTTC.

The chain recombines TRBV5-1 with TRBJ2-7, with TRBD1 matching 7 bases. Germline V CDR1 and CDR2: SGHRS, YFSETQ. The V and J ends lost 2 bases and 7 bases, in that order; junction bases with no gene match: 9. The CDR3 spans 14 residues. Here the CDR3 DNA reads TGCGCCAGCAGCTTTGACAGGGTGCTGGGGGAGCAGTACTTC. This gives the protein CASSFDRVLGEQYF.

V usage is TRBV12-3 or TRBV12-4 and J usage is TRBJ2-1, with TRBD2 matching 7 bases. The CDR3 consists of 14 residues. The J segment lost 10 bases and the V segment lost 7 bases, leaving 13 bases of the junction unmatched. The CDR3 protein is CASNLASGKEEQFF. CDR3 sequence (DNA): TGTGCCAGCAATTTGGCTAGCGGCAAGGAGGAGCAGTTCTTC.

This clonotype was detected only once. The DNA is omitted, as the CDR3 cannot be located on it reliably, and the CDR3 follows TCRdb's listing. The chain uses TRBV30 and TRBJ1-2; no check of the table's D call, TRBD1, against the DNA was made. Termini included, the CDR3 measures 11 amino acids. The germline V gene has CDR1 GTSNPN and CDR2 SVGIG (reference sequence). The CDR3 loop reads CAWGRGTGDTF.

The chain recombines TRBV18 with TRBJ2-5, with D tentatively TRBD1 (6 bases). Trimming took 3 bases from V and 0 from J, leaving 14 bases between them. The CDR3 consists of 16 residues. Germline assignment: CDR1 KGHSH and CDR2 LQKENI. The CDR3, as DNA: TGTGCCAGCTCACCCGTCCCGGGACATTACCAAGAGACCCAGTACTTC. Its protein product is CASSPVPGHYQETQYF.

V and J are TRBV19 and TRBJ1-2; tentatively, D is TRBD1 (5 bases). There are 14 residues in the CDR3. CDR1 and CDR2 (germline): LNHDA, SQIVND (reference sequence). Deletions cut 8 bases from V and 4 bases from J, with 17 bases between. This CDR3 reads CASVRAPRGYGYTF. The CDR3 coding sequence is TGTGCCAGTGTTCGGGCTCCGAGGGGCTATGGCTACACCTTC.

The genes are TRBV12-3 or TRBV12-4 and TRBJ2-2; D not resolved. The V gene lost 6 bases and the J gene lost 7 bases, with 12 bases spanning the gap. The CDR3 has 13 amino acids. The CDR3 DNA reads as TGTGCCAGCAGCCGGGCCTCGGGCGGGGAGCTGTTTTTT. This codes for CASSRASGGELFF.

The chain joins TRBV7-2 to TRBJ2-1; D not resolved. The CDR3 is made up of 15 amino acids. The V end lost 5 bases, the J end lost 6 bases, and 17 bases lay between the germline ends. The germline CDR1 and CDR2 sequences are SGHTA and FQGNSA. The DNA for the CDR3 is TGTGCCAGCAGCCCTGGTGTCAGCTGGGTCAATGAGCAGTTCTTC. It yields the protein CASSPGVSWVNEQFF.

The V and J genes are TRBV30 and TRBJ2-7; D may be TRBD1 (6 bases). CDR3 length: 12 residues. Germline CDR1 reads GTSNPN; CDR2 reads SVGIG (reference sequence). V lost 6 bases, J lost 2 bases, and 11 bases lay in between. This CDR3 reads CACYDRTYEQYF. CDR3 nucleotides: TGTGCCTGTTACGACAGGACCTACGAGCAGTACTTC.

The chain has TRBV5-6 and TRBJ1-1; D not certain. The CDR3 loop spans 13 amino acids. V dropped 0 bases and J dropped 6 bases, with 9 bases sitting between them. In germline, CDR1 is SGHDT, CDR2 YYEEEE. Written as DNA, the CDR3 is TGTGCCAGCAGCTTGGTTTGGGGATCTGAAGCTTTCTTT. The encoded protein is CASSLVWGSEAFF.

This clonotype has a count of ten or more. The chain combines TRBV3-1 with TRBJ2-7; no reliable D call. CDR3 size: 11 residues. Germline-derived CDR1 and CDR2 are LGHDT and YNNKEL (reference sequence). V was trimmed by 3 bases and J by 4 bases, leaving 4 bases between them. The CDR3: CASSQGYEQYF. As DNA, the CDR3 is TGTGCCAGCAGCCAGGGTTACGAGCAGTACTTC.

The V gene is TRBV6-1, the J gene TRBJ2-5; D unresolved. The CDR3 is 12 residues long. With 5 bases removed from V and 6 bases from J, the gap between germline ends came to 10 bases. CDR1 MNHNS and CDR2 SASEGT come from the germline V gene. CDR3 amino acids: CASSQRRQTQYF. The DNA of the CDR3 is TGTGCCAGCAGTCAACGGCGACAGACCCAGTACTTC.

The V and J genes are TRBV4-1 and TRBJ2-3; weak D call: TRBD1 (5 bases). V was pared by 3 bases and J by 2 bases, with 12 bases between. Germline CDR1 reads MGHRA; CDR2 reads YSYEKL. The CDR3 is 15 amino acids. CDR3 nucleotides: TGCGCCAGCAGCCAGCAGACAGCGTACACAGATACGCAGTATTTT. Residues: CASSQQTAYTDTQYF.